This TCR beta chain emerged from a study of shared clonotypes between healthy human individuals (dated by TCRdb to the early 2020s). About the study as a whole: A couple of women and a few men aged 18 to 49 years were included in the cohort. To estimate repertoire size and how much clonotype sharing occurs between individuals, the study deeply sequenced the blood TCR repertoires of roughly 5 healthy adults. For each donor, CD4 naive and CD4 memory were each run on three plates, CD8 naive on two plates, and CD8 memory on one plate. Between about 0.85 and 9.5 billion PBMCs per donor were obtained by leukapheresis. To increase sequencing depth and limit assay-specific biases, different laboratories used diverse techniques to prepare libraries and sequence TCR repertoires.

Comments on this clone: The antigen it recognizes is unknown. Qualities for individual bases were not recorded, and no much larger clone is one base off.

Healthy HIV-negative adults with no recently reported acute infections or vaccinations were included as donors. Only Caucasian adults living in Nashville, Tennessee, USA were represented among the donors. CD4+ T cells were enriched through magnetic negative selection, after which naive cells were positively selected on CD45RA and the remaining negative fraction served as the memory subset. Blood was obtained by leukapheresis, after which PBMCs were separated by Ficoll-Histopaque density gradient centrifugation and cryopreserved in liquid nitrogen vapor phase. Purity and quantity of every magnetically sorted T cell population were checked by analytical flow cytometry. Genomic DNA was isolated from each sorted fraction and quantified by UV absorbance on a Nanodrop 2000c. CDR1 is given as SGHRS and CDR2 as YFSETQ, both from the germline V gene. From its cysteine to its phenylalanine, the CDR3 spans 15 amino acids. The retained sequence is limited to the CDR3, 45 bases, with the frame set at the first base. V and J lose 0 bases and 2 bases, and a span of 12 bases separates them.

Using the deep immunoSEQ assay, multiplex PCR amplified TCR CDR3 regions from genomic DNA. For each cell subset, the extracted genomic DNA was distributed evenly across all wells of several immunoSEQ 96-well plates, and each plate served as one replicate. For sorted subsets, approximately 0.2 ug of genomic DNA, equivalent to roughly 33,000 T cell genomes, went into each replicate PCR. Purified libraries were quantified with a Qubit 3.0 fluorometer, sized on a Bioanalyzer 2100, and re-quantified with the KAPA Library Quantification kit. Each immunoSEQ 96-well plate was sequenced on its own single-read 150-cycle Illumina NextSeq 550 flow cell. The authors' analysis ran thus. Because only junctional sequences without quality scores were contained in the immunoSEQ output, filtering matching that applied to full-length reads could not be performed. To assign V/J genes and CDR3, sequences were annotated against IMGT germline references using PyIR, a Python wrapper for IgBLAST v1.9. Reads with weak V/J assignments (E-value above 1e-6), missing CDR3, stop codons, out-of-frame junctions, or ambiguous translated residues were removed. V3J clonotypes were defined as sequences sharing the same inferred V gene, J gene, and CDR3 amino acid sequence. To compute the percentage overlap between repertoires, the number of shared unique clonotypes was divided by the size of the smaller repertoire. Repertoire richness was assessed with RTK rarefaction, the Chao1 estimator, and Recon v2.1 estimates of unobserved clonotypes. Generation probabilities were computed with OLGA for all TCRbeta clonotypes obtained by the gDNA method from four donors. TCRdb's version of the immuneACCESS table is confined to in-frame rearrangements and falls short of the full clone set. An unresolved V gene accounts for under half of the shortfall where checked; the remainder is of unknown origin. Clone size and the V and J calls come from that table; the DNA yielded D and trimming. This sample gives 950,000 to 1,100,000 clones in total; about 75% of them show up just once. The ten biggest clones cover around 1.5% of the sample.

Overall study outcomes, separate from this receptor: Sharing across four donors was observed for approximately 4.6% of naive CD4, 3% to 3.5% of naive CD8, 2.3% of memory CD4, and roughly 0.4% of memory CD8 clonotypes. Clonotypes shared by all four sorted-subset donors showed higher generation probabilities than non-shared clonotypes. Because the study included only a small number of donors, the genetic and exposure-history diversity represented was limited. Only blood was sampled, and tissue TCR repertoires likely differ from those in blood. Rarefaction of sorted-subset datasets indicated incomplete sequencing despite the large sequencing depth. Based on pairwise subsampling, the degree of clonotype sharing among donors was expected to be affected by sequencing depth. Naive subsets generally had larger estimated clonotype richness than memory subsets did.

Sequenced sample: memory CD4+ T cells sorted from blood. The sample's cell subset or site label, in plain terms: CD45RA-negative fraction. This TCR was recovered from a man between 18 and 29 years old in good health. This sequence uses TRBV5-1 and TRBJ2-7, with the D gene uncertain. The sequenced DNA: TGCGCCAGCAGCTTGGACCTAACCCTAACCTACGAGCAGTACTTC. Translated, this is CASSLDLTLTYEQYF.